This passage covers 29 T cell receptor beta chains from one sample sequenced in a study of T cells after yellow fever vaccination. TCRdb re-called the 5' RACE reads with MiXCR, one entry per CDR3 protein. The sample has 300,000 to 400,000 distinct CDR3 sequences; roughly 10% are singletons. The sample consisted of CD4+ T cells sorted from PBMCs, taken 45 days after the yellow fever booster vaccination. The receptors here all came from a man between 18 and 29 years old who received the YFV17D yellow fever vaccine.

This sequence joins TRBV6-2 or TRBV6-3 and TRBJ2-2; the match to TRBD2 covers 7 bases. The CDR3 has 16 amino acids. The V and J ends lost 4 bases and 3 bases, in that order; junction bases with no gene match: 8. Germline CDR1 and CDR2: MNHEY and SVGEGT. The CDR3 DNA reads TGTGCCAGCAGTTCCCGGCCGGCGGGGGACACCGGGGAGCTGTTTTTT. It is translated as CASSSRPAGDTGELFF.

This clonotype has a handful of counts. At one end, the junction sequence differs from germline, possibly due to a read error. The rearrangement uses TRBV2 and TRBJ1-1; D uncertain. Germline lookup yields CDR1 SNHLY and CDR2 FYNNEI. This CDR3 comprises 11 residues. For the CDR3, the DNA is TGTGCCGGCAGTGTTTATACTGAAGCTTTCTTT. Translated: CAGSVYTEAFF.

The J gene is TRBJ1-5, the V gene TRBV27; 7 positions match TRBD1. The length of the CDR3 is 14 residues. The V gene end was trimmed by 5 bases and the J gene end by 6 bases; junction bases not matched to a gene: 7. Germline V gives CDR1 MNHEY, CDR2 SMNVEV (reference sequence). The chain's CDR3 is CASSKTGVRQPQHF. Here the CDR3 DNA reads TGTGCCAGCAGTAAAACAGGGGTGCGTCAGCCCCAGCATTTT.

V and J are TRBV7-2 and TRBJ2-5; 12 bases are shared with TRBD2. Germline V gene data show CDR1 as SGHTA and CDR2 as FQGNSA. The V and J ends lost 5 bases and 5 bases, in that order; junction bases with no gene match: 9. The CDR3 has 16 amino acids. CDR3 region: CASSRVTSGGRETQYF. The CDR3 DNA reads as TGTGCCAGCAGCCGGGTGACTAGCGGGGGTCGGGAGACCCAGTACTTC.

This clonotype came up a few times. The chain has TRBV7-3 and TRBJ2-3; D might be TRBD1 or TRBD2, each matching 7 bases. Germline loops: CDR1 SGHTA, CDR2 FQGTGA. This CDR3 contains 18 residues. V was trimmed by 3 bases and J by 1 base, leaving 20 bases between them. This CDR3 reads CASSFSPYRGLRTDTQYF. The CDR3 region has the DNA TGTGCCAGCAGCTTCTCACCTTACAGGGGACTACGCACAGATACGCAGTATTTT. Variable domain in full (rest from reference TRBV7-3 and TRBJ2-3): GAGVSQTPSNKVTEKGKYVELRCDPISGHTALYWYRQSLGQGPEFLIYFQGTGAADDSGLPNDRFFAVRPEGSVSTLKIQRTERGDSAVYLCASSFSPYRGLRTDTQYFGPGTRLTVL.

The chain is built from TRBV14 and TRBJ1-2, with TRBD1 matching 8 bases. With V trimmed by 0 bases and J by 4 bases, 16 bases remained unmatched. CDR3 size: 19 residues. CDR1 and CDR2 from the germline V gene are SGHDN and FVKESK. Here the CDR3 DNA reads TGTGCCAGCAGCCAAGAAGGGCGCAGGAGAGACAGGGGCGTCTATGGCTACACCTTC. It encodes CASSQEGRRRDRGVYGYTF.

The chain employs TRBV28 and TRBJ2-1, with 13 bases aligning to TRBD2. Per germline, CDR1 MDHEN and CDR2 SYDVKM. The CDR3 sequence is 15 residues long. V shed 7 bases and J 5 bases; nucleotides not matched to a gene: 5. CDR3 coding DNA: TGTGCCAGCACCCTAGGACTAGCGGGGGACAATGAGCAGTTCTTC. Its translation is CASTLGLAGDNEQFF.

This clonotype showed up just a few times. The chain employs TRBV6-1 and TRBJ2-3; D remains ambiguous. Trimming shortened V by 3 bases and J by 3 bases, and 16 bases separated the two germline ends. The CDR3 runs 16 residues. Germline CDR1 and CDR2: MNHNS and SASEGT. CDR3 DNA: TGTGCCAGCAGTGAGGGGTCCGGCGCTGGAACAGATACGCAGTATTTT. Its protein product is CASSEGSGAGTDTQYF.

The rearrangement links TRBV24-1 to TRBJ2-1; D is uncertain. The CDR3 covers 14 residues. V lost 6 bases, J lost 4 bases, and 12 bases lay in between. Germline V gene data show CDR1 as KGHDR and CDR2 as SFDVKD. Here the CDR3 reads CATSLSVGYNEQFF. CDR3 in DNA: TGTGCCACCAGTTTGAGCGTCGGTTACAATGAGCAGTTCTTC.

The chain joins TRBV29-1 to TRBJ1-2, with 10 bases fitting TRBD1. The trim removed 4 bases at V and 7 bases at J, leaving 9 bases unmatched. This CDR3 spans 14 amino acids. Germline lookup yields CDR1 SQVTM and CDR2 ANQGSEA. This CDR3 is CSVGRGTGAGGYTF. DNA of the CDR3: TGCAGCGTTGGAAGGGGGACAGGGGCTGGTGGCTACACCTTC.

This chain connects TRBV5-1 to TRBJ2-3; perhaps D is TRBD1 or TRBD2 (5 bases each). The CDR3 spans 18 residues. Germline CDR1 and CDR2: SGHRS and YFSETQ. The V gene lost 0 bases and the J gene lost 1 base, with 18 bases spanning the gap. CDR3 in amino acids: CASSLGTSSGRGTDTQYF. DNA for the CDR3: TGCGCCAGCAGCTTGGGGACCTCGTCGGGGCGGGGCACAGATACGCAGTATTTT.

This clonotype has just a few counts. The CDR3 DNA follows: TGTGCCAGCTCACCAACCGGGCATGAGCAGTTCTTC. Translated, it gives CASSPTGHEQFF. V gene TRBV18 combines with J gene TRBJ2-1, with D unclear. Germline CDR1 is KGHSH and CDR2 is LQKENI. The CDR3 extends over 12 amino acids. V was trimmed by 2 bases and J by 8 bases, leaving 7 bases between them. Full variable domain (rest looked up from reference TRBV18 and TRBJ2-1): NAGVMQNPRHLVRRRGQEARLRCSPMKGHSHVYWYRQLPEEGLKFMVYLQKENIIDESGMPKERFSAEFPKEGPSILRIQQVVRGDSAAYFCASSPTGHEQFFGPGTRLTVL.

The gene calls are TRBV7-6 and TRBJ2-5, with TRBD2 matching over 11 bases. Looked up from germline, CDR1 is SGHVS and CDR2 is FNYEAQ. The CDR3 extends over 15 amino acids. J lost 0 bases, V lost 5 bases, and 2 bases had no gene match. This CDR3 is CASSLLAGDQETQYF. In DNA, the CDR3 is TGTGCCAGCAGCCTACTAGCGGGGGACCAAGAGACCCAGTACTTC.

This clonotype was counted at least ten times. The V and J genes are TRBV4-2 and TRBJ1-2; no clear D gene. Germline CDR1 reads LGHNA; CDR2 reads YNFKEQ. CDR3 length: 14 residues. The V end lost 1 base, the J end lost 5 bases, and 11 bases lay between the germline ends. The CDR3 DNA reads TGTGCCAGCAGCCAAGGGACTCTGGGATATGGCTACACCTTC. Its translation: CASSQGTLGYGYTF.

The V and J genes are TRBV20-1 and TRBJ2-5; D might be TRBD1 (6 bases). Germline loops: CDR1 DFQATT, CDR2 SNEGSKA (reference sequence). The CDR3 consists of 13 residues. The V and J ends lost 0 bases and 5 bases respectively, with 10 bases between them. The CDR3 here is CSARDQGPETQYF. The CDR3 region has the DNA TGCAGTGCTAGAGATCAGGGGCCGGAGACCCAGTACTTC.

At least ten counts were recorded for this clonotype. CDR3 coding DNA: TGTGCCAGCAGCCCCGAAGGGGCCACAGATACGCAGTATTTT. It yields the protein CASSPEGATDTQYF. The chain is built from TRBV7-9 and TRBJ2-3; possibly TRBD1 for D (5 bases). This CDR3 comprises 14 residues. Between the trimmed V and J ends, which lost 5 bases and 2 bases, there was a span of 11 bases. Germline CDR1 and CDR2: SEHNR and FQNEAQ (reference sequence).

The sample holds many counts of this clonotype. V usage is TRBV20-1 and J usage is TRBJ2-5; the match to TRBD1 covers 8 bases. There are 13 residues in the CDR3. V dropped 1 base and J dropped 8; count of bases not matched to a gene: 6. The germline V gene has CDR1 DFQATT and CDR2 SNEGSKA (reference sequence). CDR3 in amino acids: CSARGGQGSTQYF. CDR3 in DNA: TGCAGTGCTAGAGGCGGACAGGGATCAACCCAGTACTTC.

This clonotype has only a few counts. The rearrangement links TRBV18 to TRBJ1-5, with 9 bases lining up with TRBD1. With 2 bases clipped from V and 5 bases from J, the junction kept 7 bases outside the gene matches. Germline CDR1 and CDR2: KGHSH and LQKENI. The CDR3 extends over 16 amino acids. The CDR3: CASSPSGQGVHQPQHF. The CDR3 DNA follows: TGTGCCAGCTCACCATCGGGACAGGGTGTTCATCAGCCCCAGCATTTT.

The J gene is TRBJ2-5, the V gene TRBV7-9; D may be TRBD1 or TRBD2 (5 bases each). Between the trimmed V and J ends, which lost 5 bases and 5 bases, there was a span of 18 bases. The CDR3 is 15 amino acids. Germline loops: CDR1 SEHNR, CDR2 FQNEAQ (reference sequence). CDR3 residues: CASSPPMGVLETQYF. The CDR3 nucleotides read TGTGCCAGCAGCCCGCCTATGGGGGTTTTGGAGACCCAGTACTTC.

In its sample, this clonotype was seen a few times. Germline is not matched at one junction end, which may reflect a read error. J is TRBJ2-3 and V is TRBV7-7; D is unresolved. The CDR3 length is 14 residues. Germline V gene data show CDR1 as SSHAT and CDR2 as FNYEAQ (reference sequence). CDR3 in DNA: TGTGCTAGCAGCCCGAACCTCGGGCCAGATACGCAGTATTTT. Its protein is CASSPNLGPDTQYF.

There are many counts of this clonotype. The chain recombines TRBV5-1 with TRBJ2-1; TRBD2 matches 8 bases. Trimming took 2 bases from V and 6 from J; bases not matched to a gene: 4. Germline V gene sequence: CDR1 SGHRS, CDR2 YFSETQ. The CDR3 is made up of 14 amino acids. The CDR3 DNA follows: TGCGCCAGCAGCTTCGGACTAGCCCCCAATGAGCAGTTCTTC. The encoded protein is CASSFGLAPNEQFF.

The gene calls are TRBV3-1 and TRBJ2-3, with 7 bases lining up with TRBD1. The germline V gene has CDR1 LGHDT and CDR2 YNNKEL (reference sequence). V shed 4 bases, J shed 3 bases, and the junction held 10 bases outside the gene matches. The CDR3 has 16 amino acids. The CDR3, as DNA: TGTGCCAGCAGCCGCGGACAGACGGACAGGACAGATACGCAGTATTTT. This translates into CASSRGQTDRTDTQYF.

This clonotype was found a few times. V usage is TRBV3-1 and J usage is TRBJ2-6; weak D call: TRBD2 (6 bases). This CDR3 region has 16 residues. Trimming stripped 4 bases from V and 0 bases from J, with 10 bases between. The germline V gene encodes CDR1 LGHDT and CDR2 YNNKEL (reference sequence). CDR3 region: CASSRAGFSGANVLTF. Written as DNA, the CDR3 is TGTGCCAGCAGCCGAGCGGGTTTCTCTGGGGCCAACGTCCTGACTTTC.

V gene TRBV5-1 combines with J gene TRBJ2-1, with 10 bases matching TRBD1. Per the germline V gene, CDR1 is SGHRS and CDR2 is YFSETQ. The CDR3 consists of 18 residues. J lost 7 bases, V lost 3 bases, and 16 bases had no gene match. CDR3: CASSSTPTGTGAWNEQFF. CDR3 in DNA: TGCGCCAGCAGCTCAACCCCGACCGGGACAGGGGCCTGGAATGAGCAGTTCTTC.

In its sample, this clonotype was seen a few times. The chain is built from TRBV6-2 or TRBV6-3 and TRBJ2-1; TRBD1 is a possible D gene (6 bases). Trimming shortened V by 3 bases and J by 2 bases, and 8 bases separated the two germline ends. CDR1 and CDR2 (germline): MNHEY, SVGEGT. The CDR3 length is 14 residues. The CDR3 DNA reads as TGTGCCAGCAGTTATCGGGACACCTACAATGAGCAGTTCTTC. Amino acid sequence: CASSYRDTYNEQFF.

A few counts support this clonotype. J is TRBJ1-2 and V is TRBV20-1, with TRBD1 identical over 7 bases. J gave up 8 bases and V 5 bases, and 2 bases lay outside the gene matches. CDR3 length equals 10 residues. CDR1 and CDR2 (germline): DFQATT, SNEGSKA (reference sequence). The CDR3 protein is CSAGTVGYTF. In DNA form, the CDR3 reads TGCAGTGCTGGGACAGTCGGCTACACCTTC.

This clonotype came up many times. The chain uses TRBV7-2 and TRBJ2-7; D may be TRBD1 (5 bases). V was cut by 3 bases and J by 0 bases, with 12 bases left in between. This CDR3 is 15 amino acids long. CDR1 is SGHTA, CDR2 FQGNSA, per germline. The CDR3 bases are TGTGCCAGCAGCTTGGGGCAGGGAAACTCCTACGAGCAGTACGTC. It translates to CASSLGQGNSYEQYV.

Written as DNA, the CDR3 is TGTGCCAGCAGCCAAGGGTTCGGGACAGGGGGATTGAGGGAGCAGTTCTTC. It is translated as CASSQGFGTGGLREQFF. The chain is built from TRBV3-2 and TRBJ2-1; the table gives TRBD1 as D, unverified against the DNA. TRBV3-2 is given as a pseudogene. The CDR3 spans 17 residues.

This clonotype has at least ten counts. This chain links TRBV4-3 with TRBJ2-2; D is unclear. Trimming removed 0 bases from V and 3 bases from J, with 11 bases in between. CDR1 LGHNA and CDR2 YSLEER come from the germline V gene. The CDR3 has 16 amino acids. CDR3 coding DNA: TGCGCCAGCAGCCAAGATGCCACCCGCGACACCGGGGAGCTGTTTTTT. Translation gives CASSQDATRDTGELFF.